The next 9 T cell receptor beta chains were all read from a single sample in a study of T cell responses to AZD1222 COVID-19 vaccine. Produced via immunoSEQ multiplex PCR; TCRdb's table is partial and in-frame only. The repertoire holds roughly 120,000 clones, with around 92% as singletons. The source material was peripheral blood, sampled 28 days after the second AZD1222 dose. All receptors derive from an adult who received the AZD1222 COVID-19 vaccine.

The chain couples TRBV5-4 to TRBJ2-7; 8 bases align to TRBD1. CDR3 length: 13 amino acids. V shed 4 bases, J shed 4 bases, and the junction held 4 bases outside the gene matches. Germline V gene data show CDR1 as SGHNT and CDR2 as YYREEE (reference sequence). The chain's CDR3 is CASSLDRGYEQYF. The CDR3 DNA reads as TGTGCCAGCAGCCTTGACAGGGGTTACGAGCAGTACTTC.

The CDR3 DNA follows: TGTGCCAGCAGCCAAGTCGCATCCATGAACACTGAAGCTTTCTTT. This codes for CASSQVASMNTEAFF. The rearrangement joins TRBV3-1 (or the pseudogene TRBV3-2) to TRBJ1-1; D remains unclear. Germline lookup yields CDR1 LGHDT and CDR2 YNNKEL (reference sequence). Deletions cut 1 base from V and 0 bases from J, with 9 bases between. This CDR3 is built from 15 residues.

V usage is TRBV5-5 and J usage is TRBJ2-5, with 10 positions matching TRBD2. CDR3 length: 16 residues. Germline V CDR1 and CDR2: SGHKS, YYEKEE (reference sequence). V dropped 7 bases and J dropped 6; count of bases not matched to a gene: 15. This CDR3 is CASQSSGGLAIQTQYF. For the CDR3, the DNA is TGTGCCAGCCAATCCTCGGGGGGACTAGCGATTCAGACCCAGTACTTC.

The chain uses TRBV6-5 and TRBJ2-3; 8 nucleotides align to TRBD1. CDR1 and CDR2 (germline): MNHEY, SVGAGI. Trimming removed 10 bases from V and 6 bases from J; junction bases left unmatched: 15. The CDR3 loop spans 15 amino acids. CDR3 sequence: CATSSRQGSLDTQYF. CDR3 nucleotides: TGTGCCACCTCTTCCCGACAGGGGTCCTTGGATACGCAGTATTTT.

This clone was counted once. The V and J genes are TRBV28 and TRBJ2-7; D gene uncertain. Trimming shortened V by 6 bases and J by 2 bases, and 8 bases separated the two germline ends. Per germline, CDR1 MDHEN and CDR2 SYDVKM. This CDR3 comprises 12 residues. CDR3 sequence (DNA): TGTGCCAGCAGGACGGCAACCTACGAGCAGTACTTC. It yields the protein CASRTATYEQYF.

The chain is built from TRBV27 and TRBJ1-2; D is undetermined. V lost 6 bases and J lost 4, with 15 bases in between. Per the germline V gene, CDR1 is MNHEY and CDR2 is SMNVEV (reference sequence). The CDR3 has 14 amino acids. The DNA of the CDR3 is TGTGCCAGCAGCCCTAATCTTGTCGGCTATGGCTACACCTTC. This encodes CASSPNLVGYGYTF.

J is TRBJ1-3 and V is TRBV18, with D possibly being TRBD1 (5 bases). With 4 bases removed from V and 0 bases from J, the gap between germline ends came to 10 bases. The CDR3 is 15 residues long. Germline assignment: CDR1 KGHSH and CDR2 LQKENI. The CDR3 region has the DNA TGTGCCAGCTCACAGACAGCAGGCTCTGGAAACACCATATATTTT. It specifies CASSQTAGSGNTIYF.

This clone was seen more than once but under ten times. This chain connects TRBV5-4 to TRBJ1-2; TRBD1 might be the D (5 bases). V lost 0 bases and J 6 bases, leaving 15 bases between the germline ends. Germline V gene sequence: CDR1 SGHNT, CDR2 YYREEE (reference sequence). The CDR3 has 15 residues. CDR3: CASSLDGGIFDGYTF. The CDR3 region has the DNA TGTGCCAGCAGCTTGGATGGGGGGATCTTTGATGGCTACACCTTC. Together with reference TRBV5-4 and TRBJ1-2, the CDR3 gives the full variable domain: ETGVTQSPTHLIKTRGQQVTLRCSSQSGHNTVSWYQQALGQGPQFIFQYYREEENGRGNFPPRFSGLQFPNYSSELNVNALELDDSALYLCASSLDGGIFDGYTFGSGTRLTVV.

This chain links TRBV2 with TRBJ2-3, with TRBD1 identical over 7 bases. Per germline, CDR1 SNHLY and CDR2 FYNNEI. V lost 7 bases, J lost 1 base, and 8 bases stayed unmatched. This CDR3 is 15 amino acids long. This chain's CDR3 is CASTADRAGTDTQYF. The DNA for the CDR3 is TGTGCCAGCACGGCCGACAGGGCAGGCACAGATACGCAGTATTTT.